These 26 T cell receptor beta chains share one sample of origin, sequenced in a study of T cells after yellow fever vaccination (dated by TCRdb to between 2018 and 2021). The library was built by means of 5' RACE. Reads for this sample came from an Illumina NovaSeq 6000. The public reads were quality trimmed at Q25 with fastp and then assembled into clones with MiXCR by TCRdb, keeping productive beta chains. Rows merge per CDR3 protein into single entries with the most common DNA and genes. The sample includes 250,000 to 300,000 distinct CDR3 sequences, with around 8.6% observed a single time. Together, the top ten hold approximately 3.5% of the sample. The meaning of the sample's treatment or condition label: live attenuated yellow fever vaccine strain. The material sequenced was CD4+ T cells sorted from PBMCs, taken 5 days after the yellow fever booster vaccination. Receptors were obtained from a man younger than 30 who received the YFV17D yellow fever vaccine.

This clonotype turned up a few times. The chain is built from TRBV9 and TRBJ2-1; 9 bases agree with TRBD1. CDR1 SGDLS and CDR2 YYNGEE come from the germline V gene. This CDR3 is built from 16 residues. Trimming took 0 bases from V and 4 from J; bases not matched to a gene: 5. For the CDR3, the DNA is TGTGCCAGCAGCGTAGAGGGACAGGGAGGGTACAATGAGCAGTTCTTC. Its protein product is CASSVEGQGGYNEQFF.

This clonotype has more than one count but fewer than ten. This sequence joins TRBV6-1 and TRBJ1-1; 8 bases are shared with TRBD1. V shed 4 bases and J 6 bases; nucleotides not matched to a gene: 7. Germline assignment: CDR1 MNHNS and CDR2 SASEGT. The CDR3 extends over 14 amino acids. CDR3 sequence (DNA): TGTGCCAGCAGTGTACAGGGGGTCGGGGCTGAAGCTTTCTTT. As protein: CASSVQGVGAEAFF.

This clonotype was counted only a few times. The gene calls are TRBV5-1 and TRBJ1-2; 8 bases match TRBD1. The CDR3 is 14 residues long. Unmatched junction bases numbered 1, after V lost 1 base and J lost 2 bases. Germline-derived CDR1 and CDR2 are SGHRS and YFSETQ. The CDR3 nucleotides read TGCGCCAGCAGCTTGAACAGGGGGAACTATGGCTACACCTTC. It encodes CASSLNRGNYGYTF.

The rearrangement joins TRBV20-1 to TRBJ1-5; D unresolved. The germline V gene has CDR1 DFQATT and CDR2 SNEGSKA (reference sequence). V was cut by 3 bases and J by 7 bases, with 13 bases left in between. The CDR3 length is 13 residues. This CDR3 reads CSASFAFGQPQHF. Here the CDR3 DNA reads TGCAGTGCTAGCTTTGCCTTCGGCCAGCCCCAGCATTTT.

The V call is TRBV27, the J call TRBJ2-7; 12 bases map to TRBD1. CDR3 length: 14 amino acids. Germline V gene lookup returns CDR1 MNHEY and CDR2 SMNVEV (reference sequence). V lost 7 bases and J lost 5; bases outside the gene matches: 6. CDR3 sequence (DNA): TGTGCCAGCACAAACCGGGACAGGGGGCACGAGCAGTACGTC. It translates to CASTNRDRGHEQYV.

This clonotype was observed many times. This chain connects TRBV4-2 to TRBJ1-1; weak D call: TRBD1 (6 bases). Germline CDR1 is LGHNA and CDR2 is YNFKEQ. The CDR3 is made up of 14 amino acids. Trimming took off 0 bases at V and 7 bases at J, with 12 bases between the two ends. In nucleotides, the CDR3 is TGTGCCAGCAGCCAAGATGACGCGACAGGTGAAGCTTTCTTT. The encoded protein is CASSQDDATGEAFF.

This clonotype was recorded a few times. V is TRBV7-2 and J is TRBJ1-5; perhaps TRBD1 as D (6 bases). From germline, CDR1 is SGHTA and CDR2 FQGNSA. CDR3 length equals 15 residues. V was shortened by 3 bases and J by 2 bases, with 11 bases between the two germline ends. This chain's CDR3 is CASSFGGQRNQPQHF. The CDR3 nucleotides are TGTGCCAGCAGCTTCGGGGGACAACGCAATCAGCCCCAGCATTTT.

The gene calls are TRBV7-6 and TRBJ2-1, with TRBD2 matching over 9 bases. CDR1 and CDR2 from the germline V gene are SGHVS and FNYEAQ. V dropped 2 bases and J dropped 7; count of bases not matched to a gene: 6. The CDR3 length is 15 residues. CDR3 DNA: TGTGCCAGCAGCTTACGCGGCGGGGGGGCGAATGAGCAGTTCTTC. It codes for CASSLRGGGANEQFF.

Here the CDR3 reads CASSSVGQGNQPQHF. In DNA, the CDR3 is TGTGCCAGCAGTTCTGTCGGACAGGGGAATCAGCCCCAGCATTTT. The J gene is TRBJ1-5, the V gene TRBV12-3 or TRBV12-4; 9 bases are a match to TRBD1. V lost 4 bases to trimming and J lost 4 bases; unmatched junction nucleotides: 5. This CDR3 is built from 15 residues.

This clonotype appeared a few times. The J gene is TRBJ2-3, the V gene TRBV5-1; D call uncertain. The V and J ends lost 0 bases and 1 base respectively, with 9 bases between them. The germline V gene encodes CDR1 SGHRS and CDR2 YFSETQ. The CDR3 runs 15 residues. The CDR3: CASSLVVSRTDTQYF. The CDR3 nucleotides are TGCGCCAGCAGCTTGGTCGTCAGCCGCACAGATACGCAGTATTTT.

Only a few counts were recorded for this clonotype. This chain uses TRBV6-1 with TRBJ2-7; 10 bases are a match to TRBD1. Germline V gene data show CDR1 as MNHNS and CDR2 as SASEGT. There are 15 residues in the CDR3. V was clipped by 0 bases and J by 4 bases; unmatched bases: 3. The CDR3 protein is CASSEAGTGAYEQYV. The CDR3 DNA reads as TGTGCCAGCAGTGAAGCCGGGACAGGGGCTTACGAGCAGTACGTC.

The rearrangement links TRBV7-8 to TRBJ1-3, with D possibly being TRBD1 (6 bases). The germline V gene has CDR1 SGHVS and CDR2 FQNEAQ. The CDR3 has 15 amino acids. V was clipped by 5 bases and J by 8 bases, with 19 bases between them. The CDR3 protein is CASSRRQAVGDTIYF. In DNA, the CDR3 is TGTGCCAGCAGCCGGAGACAGGCGGTCGGCGACACCATATATTTT. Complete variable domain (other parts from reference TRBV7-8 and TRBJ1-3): GAGVSQSPRYKVAKRGQDVALRCDPISGHVSLFWYQQALGQGPEFLTYFQNEAQLDKSGLPSDRFFAERPEGSVSTLKIQRTQQEDSAVYLCASSRRQAVGDTIYFGEGSWLTVV.

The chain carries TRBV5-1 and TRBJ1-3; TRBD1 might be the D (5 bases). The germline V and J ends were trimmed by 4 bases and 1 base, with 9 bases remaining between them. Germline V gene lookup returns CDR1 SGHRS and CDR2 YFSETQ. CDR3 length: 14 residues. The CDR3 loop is CASSPRVSGNTIYF. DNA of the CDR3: TGCGCCAGCAGCCCCAGGGTTTCTGGAAACACCATATATTTT.

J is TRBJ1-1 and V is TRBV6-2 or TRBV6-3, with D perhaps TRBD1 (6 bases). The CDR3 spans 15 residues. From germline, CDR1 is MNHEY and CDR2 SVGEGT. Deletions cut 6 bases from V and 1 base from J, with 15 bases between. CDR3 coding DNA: TGTGCCAGCAGCGACCGCGGGACACAGAACACTGAAGCTTTCTTT. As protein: CASSDRGTQNTEAFF.

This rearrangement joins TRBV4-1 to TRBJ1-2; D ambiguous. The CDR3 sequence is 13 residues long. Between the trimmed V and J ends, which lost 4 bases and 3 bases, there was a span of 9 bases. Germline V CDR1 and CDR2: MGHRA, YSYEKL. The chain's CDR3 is CASSLLLDYGYTF. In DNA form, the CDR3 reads TGCGCCAGCAGCCTCCTCTTGGACTATGGCTACACCTTC.

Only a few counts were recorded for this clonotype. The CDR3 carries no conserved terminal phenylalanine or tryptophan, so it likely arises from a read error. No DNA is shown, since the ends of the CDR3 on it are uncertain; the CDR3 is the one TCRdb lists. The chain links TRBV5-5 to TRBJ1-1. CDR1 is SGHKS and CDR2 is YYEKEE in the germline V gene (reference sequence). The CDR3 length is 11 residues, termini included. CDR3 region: CASSQGRTRHL.

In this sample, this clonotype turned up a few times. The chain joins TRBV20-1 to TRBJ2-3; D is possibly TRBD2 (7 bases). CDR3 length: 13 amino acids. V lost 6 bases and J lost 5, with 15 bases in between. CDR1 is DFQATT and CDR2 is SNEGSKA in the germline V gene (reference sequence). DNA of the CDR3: TGCAGTGCGGTTGGAGGGGGGGGAGATACGCAGTATTTT. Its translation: CSAVGGGGDTQYF.

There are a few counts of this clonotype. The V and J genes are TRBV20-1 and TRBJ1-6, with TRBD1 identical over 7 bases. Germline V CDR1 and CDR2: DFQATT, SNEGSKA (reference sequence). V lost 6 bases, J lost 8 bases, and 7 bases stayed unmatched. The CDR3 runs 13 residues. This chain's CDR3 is CSAQTGDYSPLHF. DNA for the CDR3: TGCAGTGCCCAAACAGGGGACTATTCACCCCTCCACTTT.

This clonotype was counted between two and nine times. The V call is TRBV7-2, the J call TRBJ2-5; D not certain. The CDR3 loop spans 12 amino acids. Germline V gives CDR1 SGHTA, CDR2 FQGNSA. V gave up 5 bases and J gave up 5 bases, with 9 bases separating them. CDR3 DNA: TGTGCCAGCAGCCGAGCCCGTGAGACCCAGTACTTC. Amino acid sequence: CASSRARETQYF.

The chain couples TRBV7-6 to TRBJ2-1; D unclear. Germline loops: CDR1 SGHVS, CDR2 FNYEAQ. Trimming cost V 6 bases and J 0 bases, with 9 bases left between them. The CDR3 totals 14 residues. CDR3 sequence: CASSSGTSYNEQFF. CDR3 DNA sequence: TGTGCCAGCAGTTCAGGAACCTCCTACAATGAGCAGTTCTTC. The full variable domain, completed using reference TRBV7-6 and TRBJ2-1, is GAGVSQSPRYKVTKRGQDVALRCDPISGHVSLYWYRQALGQGPEFLTYFNYEAQQDKSGLPNDRFSAERPEGSISTLTIQRTEQRDSAMYRCASSSGTSYNEQFFGPGTRLTVL.

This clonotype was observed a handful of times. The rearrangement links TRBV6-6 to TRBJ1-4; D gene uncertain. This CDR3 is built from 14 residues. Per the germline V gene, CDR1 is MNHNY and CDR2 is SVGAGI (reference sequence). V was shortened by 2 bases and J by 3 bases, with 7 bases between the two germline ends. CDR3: CASSYGRPNEKLFF. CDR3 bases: TGTGCCAGCAGTTACGGCCGACCTAATGAAAAACTGTTTTTT.

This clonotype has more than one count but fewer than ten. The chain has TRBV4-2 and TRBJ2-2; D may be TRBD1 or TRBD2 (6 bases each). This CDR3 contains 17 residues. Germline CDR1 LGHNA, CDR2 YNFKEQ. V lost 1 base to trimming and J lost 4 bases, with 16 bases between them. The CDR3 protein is CASSQGLGGAGTGELFF. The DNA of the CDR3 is TGTGCCAGCAGCCAAGGATTGGGGGGCGCGGGCACCGGGGAGCTGTTTTTT.

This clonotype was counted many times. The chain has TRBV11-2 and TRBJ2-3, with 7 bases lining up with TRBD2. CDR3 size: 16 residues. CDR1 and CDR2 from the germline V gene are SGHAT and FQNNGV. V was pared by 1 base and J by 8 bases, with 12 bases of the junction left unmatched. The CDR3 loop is CASSLAIGGSVVTQYF. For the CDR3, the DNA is TGTGCCAGCAGCTTAGCGATCGGGGGGAGTGTAGTTACGCAGTATTTT.

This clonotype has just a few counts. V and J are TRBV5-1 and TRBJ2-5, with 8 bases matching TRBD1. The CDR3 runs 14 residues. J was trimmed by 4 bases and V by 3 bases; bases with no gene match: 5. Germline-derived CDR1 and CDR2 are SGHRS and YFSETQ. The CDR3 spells CASSSTGVGETQYF. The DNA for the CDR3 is TGCGCCAGCAGCTCGACAGGGGTTGGAGAGACCCAGTACTTC.

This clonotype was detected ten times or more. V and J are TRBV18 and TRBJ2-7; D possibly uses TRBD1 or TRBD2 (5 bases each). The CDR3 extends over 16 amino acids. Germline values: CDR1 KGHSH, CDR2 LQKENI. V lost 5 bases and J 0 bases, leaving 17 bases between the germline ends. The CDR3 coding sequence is TGTGCCAGCTCAACTCAACCAACCGGGGCCTCCTACGAGCAGTACTTC. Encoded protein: CASSTQPTGASYEQYF.

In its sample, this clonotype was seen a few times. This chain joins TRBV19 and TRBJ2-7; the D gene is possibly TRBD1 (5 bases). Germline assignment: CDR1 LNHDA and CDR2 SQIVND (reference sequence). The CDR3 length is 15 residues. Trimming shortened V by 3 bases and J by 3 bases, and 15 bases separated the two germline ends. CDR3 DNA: TGTGCCAGTAGTATTCCCAGGGTCAAGGACTACGAGCAGTACTTC. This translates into CASSIPRVKDYEQYF.